This T cell receptor beta chain was identified in a study of shared clonotypes between healthy human individuals. Study-wide background: The plates for each donor numbered three CD4 naive, three CD4 memory, two CD8 naive and one CD8 memory. Study-level points and caveats: The genetic and exposure-history diversity represented was limited by few donors. It was anticipated that sequencing depth would influence how many clonotypes donors shared.

The V gene lost 0 bases and the J gene lost 2 bases, with 8 bases spanning the gap. This CDR3 is built from 14 residues. The germline gives CDR1 SGDLS, CDR2 YYNGEE. Only in-frame clones appear in the TCRdb table, and some are missing; sequencing was by immunoSEQ multiplex PCR. Here the sample spans 1.6 million or so clones, around 97% being singletons. A remark on this clone: Its antigen is not known.

The clonotype comes from a man aged 30-40 years in good health. Specimen: naive CD4+ T cells sorted from blood. Subset reported: CD45RA+ positively selected. The rearrangement uses TRBV9 and TRBJ1-2; D not certain. DNA for the CDR3: TGTGCCAGCAGCGTAGCAGTAGCGAACTATGGCTACACCTTC. It yields the protein CASSVAVANYGYTF. Combining the CDR3 with reference TRBV9 and TRBJ1-2 gives the whole variable domain DSGVTQTPKHLITATGQRVTLRCSPRSGDLSVYWYQQSLDQGLQFLIQYYNGEERAKGNILERFSAQQFPDLHSELNLSSLELGDSALYFCASSVAVANYGYTFGSGTRLTVV.